Reported below is one TCR beta chain. The antigen remains undetermined. A much larger clone lies one base from this, so it may be a read error. The data originate from a study of molecular identifiers for immune sequencing clone quantification. It was with previously described methods and listed TCR primers that bulk TCR libraries were made. TCRdb passed the PCR reads through MiXCR, listing each CDR3 protein once. The data contain approximately 500,000 distinct CDR3 sequences, around 23% of them singletons. V shed 7 bases and J shed 3 bases, with 12 bases lying between them. CDR1 is SQVTM and CDR2 is ANQGSEA in the germline V gene. CDR3 length: 13 amino acids. Overall study findings and caveats: Investigators reportedly could detect spiked Jurkat TCR RNA from one cell among 980,000 or so naive cells.

This receptor was obtained from a human donor in good health. Some libraries in this study had Jurkat cell RNA spiked in. This sequence joins TRBV29-1 and TRBJ2-2, with D perhaps matching TRBD1 or TRBD2 (5 bases each). What was sequenced was naive CD8+ T cells from blood, with Jurkat cell RNA spiked in. Described subset: FACS-sorted CD8+CD4-CCR7+CD45RA+ naive T cells. The CDR3 DNA reads TGCAGCGCCCTCGGGACCGACACCGGGGAGCTGTTTTTT. This codes for CSALGTDTGELFF.